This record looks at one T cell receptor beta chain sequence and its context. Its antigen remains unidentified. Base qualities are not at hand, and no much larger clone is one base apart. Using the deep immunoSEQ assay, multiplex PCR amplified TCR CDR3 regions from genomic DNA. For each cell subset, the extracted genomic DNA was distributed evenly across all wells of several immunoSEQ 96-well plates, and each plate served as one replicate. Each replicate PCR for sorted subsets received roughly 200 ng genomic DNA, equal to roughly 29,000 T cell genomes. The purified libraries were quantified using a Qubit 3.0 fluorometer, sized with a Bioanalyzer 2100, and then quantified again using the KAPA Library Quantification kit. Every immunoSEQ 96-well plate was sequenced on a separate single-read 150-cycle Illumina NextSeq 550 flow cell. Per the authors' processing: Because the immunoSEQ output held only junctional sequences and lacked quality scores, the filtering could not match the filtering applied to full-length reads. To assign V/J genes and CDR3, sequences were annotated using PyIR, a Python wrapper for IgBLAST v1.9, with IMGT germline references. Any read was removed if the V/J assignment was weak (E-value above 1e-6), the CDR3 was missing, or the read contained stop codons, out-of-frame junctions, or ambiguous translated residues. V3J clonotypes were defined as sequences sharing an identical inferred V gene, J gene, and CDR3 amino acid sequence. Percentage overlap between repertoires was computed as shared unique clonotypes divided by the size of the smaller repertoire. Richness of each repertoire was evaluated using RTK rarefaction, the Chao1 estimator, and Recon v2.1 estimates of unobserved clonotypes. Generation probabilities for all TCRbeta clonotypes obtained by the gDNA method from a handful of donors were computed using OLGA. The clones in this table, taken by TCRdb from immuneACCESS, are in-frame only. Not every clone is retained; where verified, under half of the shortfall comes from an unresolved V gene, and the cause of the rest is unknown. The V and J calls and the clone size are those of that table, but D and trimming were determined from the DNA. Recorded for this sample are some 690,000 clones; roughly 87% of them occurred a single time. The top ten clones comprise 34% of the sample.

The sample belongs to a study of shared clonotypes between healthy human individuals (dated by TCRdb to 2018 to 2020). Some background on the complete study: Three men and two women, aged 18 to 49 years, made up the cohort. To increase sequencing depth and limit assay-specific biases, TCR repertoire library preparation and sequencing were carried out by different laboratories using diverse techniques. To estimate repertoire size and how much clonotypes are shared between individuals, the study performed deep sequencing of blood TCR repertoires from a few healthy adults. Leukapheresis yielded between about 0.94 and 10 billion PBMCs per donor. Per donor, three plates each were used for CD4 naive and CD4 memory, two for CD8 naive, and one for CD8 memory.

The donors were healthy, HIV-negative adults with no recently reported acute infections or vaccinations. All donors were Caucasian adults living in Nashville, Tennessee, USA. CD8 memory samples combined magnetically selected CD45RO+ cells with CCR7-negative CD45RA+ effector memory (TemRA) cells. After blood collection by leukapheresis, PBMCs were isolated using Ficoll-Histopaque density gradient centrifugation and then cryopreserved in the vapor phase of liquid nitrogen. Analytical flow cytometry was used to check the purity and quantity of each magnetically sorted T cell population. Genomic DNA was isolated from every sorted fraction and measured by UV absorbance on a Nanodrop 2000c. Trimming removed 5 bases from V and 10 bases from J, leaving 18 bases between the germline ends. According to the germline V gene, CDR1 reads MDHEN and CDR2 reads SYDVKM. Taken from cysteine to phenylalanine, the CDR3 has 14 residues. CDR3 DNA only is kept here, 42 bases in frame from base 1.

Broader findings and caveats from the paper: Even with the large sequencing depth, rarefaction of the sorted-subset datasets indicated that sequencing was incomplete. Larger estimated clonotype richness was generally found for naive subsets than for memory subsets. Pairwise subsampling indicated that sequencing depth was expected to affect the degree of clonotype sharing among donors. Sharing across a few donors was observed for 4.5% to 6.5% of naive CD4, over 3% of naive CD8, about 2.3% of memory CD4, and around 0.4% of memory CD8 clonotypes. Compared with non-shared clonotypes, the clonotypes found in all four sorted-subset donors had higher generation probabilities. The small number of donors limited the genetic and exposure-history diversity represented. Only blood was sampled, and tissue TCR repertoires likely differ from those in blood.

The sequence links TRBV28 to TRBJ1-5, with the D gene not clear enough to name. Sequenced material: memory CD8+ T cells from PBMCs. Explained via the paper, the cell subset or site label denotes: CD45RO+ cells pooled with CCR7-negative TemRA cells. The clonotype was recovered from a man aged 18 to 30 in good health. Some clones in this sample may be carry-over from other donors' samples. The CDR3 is CASSPLGLSNPQHF. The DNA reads TGTGCCAGCAGTCCCCTAGGGCTGTCTAATCCCCAGCATTTT.